This TCR beta chain is from a study of beta chain features in type 1 diabetes. The authors reverse transcribed all of the isolated RNA, so sequencing captured expressed TCRB transcripts. Produced via immunoSEQ multiplex PCR; TCRdb's table is partial and in-frame only. The table includes 300,000 to 450,000 clones, roughly a tenth detected once. Isolation of CD4+ naive, central memory, regulatory and stem cell-like memory cells was achieved by sorting via CD45RO/CCR7/CD25/CD127/CD95/CD27. Germline CDR1 reads SNHLY; CDR2 reads FYNNEI. CDR3 length equals 15 residues. Trimming took 4 bases from V and 4 from J; bases not matched to a gene: 8. This clone was seen a handful of times. Its target is unknown. Study-wide findings and caveats: Reads derived from cDNA could over-represent cells showing high TCR expression. Shorter TCRB CDR3s, moderately but significantly so, were found in Type 1 diabetes patients in all four CD4+ subsets.

Sequenced sample: central memory CD4+ T cells from blood. This sequence originates from a young man with type 1 diabetes. The chain couples TRBV2 to TRBJ2-3; 7 bases agree with TRBD1. The CDR3 DNA reads TGTGCCAGCAGTGGGTCAGGGGGATCGGCAGATACGCAGTATTTT. Translated: CASSGSGGSADTQYF.